The 13 T cell receptor beta chains in this list originate from one sample, sequenced in a study of blood T cell repertoires in COVID-19. Data came from immunoSEQ multiplex PCR; TCRdb stores just in-frame clones and leaves some out. The data show some 200,000 clones, under 90% seen once. The source material was peripheral blood. These receptor sequences come from a man older than 75 with acute or convalescent COVID-19.

The chain is built from TRBV27 and TRBJ2-5; 10 nucleotides line up with TRBD2. Losses at the gene ends were 5 bases for V and 5 bases for J; bases not matched to a gene: 11. Germline CDR1 and CDR2: MNHEY and SMNVEV (reference sequence). The CDR3 runs to 16 residues. CDR3 region: CASSDQLAGRVETQYF. The CDR3 coding sequence is TGTGCCAGCAGTGACCAACTAGCGGGAAGGGTGGAGACCCAGTACTTC.

J is TRBJ2-2 and V is TRBV7-2; D may be TRBD2 (6 bases). Trimming removed 6 bases from V and 4 bases from J, with 12 bases in between. The CDR3 is made up of 14 amino acids. Germline assignment: CDR1 SGHTA and CDR2 FQGNSA. The CDR3 is CASRHGGVTGELFF. In DNA form, the CDR3 reads TGTGCCAGCAGACACGGGGGAGTCACCGGGGAGCTGTTTTTT.

The gene calls are TRBV5-5 and TRBJ1-1, with unresolved D. This CDR3 has 14 residues. The V gene's germline CDR1 is SGHKS and CDR2 YYEKEE (reference sequence). Trimming removed 1 base at V and 1 base at J, with 8 bases between. The CDR3 bases are TGTGCCAGCAGCTTGAGTACCAGGAACACTGAAGCTTTCTTT. Translation: CASSLSTRNTEAFF.

This sequence joins TRBV5-6 and TRBJ2-5, with a tentative D call TRBD1 (7 bases). The CDR3 is made up of 16 amino acids. The V gene's germline CDR1 is SGHDT and CDR2 YYEEEE. V gave up 1 base and J gave up 4 bases, with 17 bases separating them. The CDR3 loop is CASSLQFGQGGETQYF. CDR3 in DNA: TGTGCCAGCAGCTTGCAGTTTGGGCAGGGGGGAGAGACCCAGTACTTC.

This clone was seen more than once but under ten times. The chain recombines TRBV6-6 with TRBJ2-4, with TRBD1 as a possible D gene (6 bases). Trimming removed 6 bases from V and 0 bases from J, with 15 bases in between. The CDR3 length is 16 residues. Germline V lookup: CDR1 MNHNY, CDR2 SVGAGI (reference sequence). The CDR3 is CASSRQDSIAKNIQYF. The CDR3, as DNA: TGTGCCAGCAGCCGACAGGACAGTATAGCCAAAAACATTCAGTACTTC.

This clone was seen a single time. The chain's CDR3 is CASSPRAGANVLTF. CDR3 sequence (DNA): TGTGCCAGCAGTCCACGGGCTGGGGCCAACGTCCTGACTTTC. The chain has TRBV28 and TRBJ2-6; D uncertain. This CDR3 region has 14 residues. Germline CDR1 and CDR2: MDHEN and SYDVKM. Trimming removed 5 bases at V and 2 bases at J, with 7 bases between. The full variable domain, with the rest looked up from reference TRBV28 and TRBJ2-6, is DVKVTQSSRYLVKRTGEKVFLECVQDMDHENMFWYRQDPGLGLRLIYFSYDVKMKEKGDIPEGYSVSREKKERFSLILESASTNQTSMYLCASSPRAGANVLTFGAGSRLTVL.

The CDR3: CASSPFAGGAEKLFF. CDR3 sequence (DNA): TGTGCCAGCTCACCATTTGCAGGGGGTGCGGAAAAACTGTTTTTT. V gene TRBV18 combines with J gene TRBJ1-4, with 7 nucleotides matching TRBD1. Losses at the gene ends were 2 bases for V and 8 bases for J; bases not matched to a gene: 8. In germline, CDR1 is KGHSH, CDR2 LQKENI. This CDR3 has 15 amino acids.

This chain uses TRBV7-2 with TRBJ2-3, with TRBD1 matching over 9 bases. The germline V gene has CDR1 SGHTA and CDR2 FQGNSA. The CDR3 has 15 amino acids. V dropped 3 bases and J dropped 4; count of bases not matched to a gene: 5. DNA for the CDR3: TGTGCCAGCAGCTTGGGGACAGGGATGCCAGATACGCAGTATTTT. Protein: CASSLGTGMPDTQYF.

The J gene is TRBJ2-3, the V gene TRBV18, with 8 bases aligning to TRBD2. CDR3 length: 16 amino acids. V shed 4 bases and J 0 bases; nucleotides not matched to a gene: 6. Germline values: CDR1 KGHSH, CDR2 LQKENI. The CDR3 bases are TGTGCCAGCTCACGATATAGCGGGACCAGCACAGATACGCAGTATTTT. It codes for CASSRYSGTSTDTQYF.

The V gene is TRBV2, the J gene TRBJ1-3; a possible D gene is TRBD1 (5 bases). The CDR3 totals 16 residues. In germline, CDR1 is SNHLY, CDR2 FYNNEI. V dropped 6 bases and J dropped 1 base, with 16 bases sitting between them. This CDR3 reads CASSHDSGSSGNTIYF. The CDR3 DNA sequence: TGTGCCAGCAGCCACGACTCAGGGTCTTCTGGAAACACCATATATTTT.

The sample holds a few counts of this clone. The J gene is TRBJ1-2, the V gene TRBV9; D is ambiguous. V lost 2 bases and J lost 0, with 5 bases in between. The germline CDR1 and CDR2 sequences are SGDLS and YYNGEE. The CDR3 runs 13 residues. The CDR3 loop is CASSVQANYGYTF. The CDR3 region has the DNA TGTGCCAGCAGCGTTCAGGCTAACTATGGCTACACCTTC.

The gene calls are TRBV3-1 (or the pseudogene TRBV3-2) and TRBJ2-7; 13 nucleotides align to TRBD2. V lost 4 bases and J lost 4; bases outside the gene matches: 4. The CDR3 runs 15 residues. The V gene's germline CDR1 is LGHDT and CDR2 YNNKEL (reference sequence). In nucleotides, the CDR3 is TGTGCCAGCAGCCCAGGACTAGCGGGAGCTTACGAGCAGTACTTC. Encoded protein: CASSPGLAGAYEQYF.

The CDR3, as DNA: TGTGCCAGCAGCCATTTGAGGTGGGAGGGCCGGTACAATGAGCAGTTCTTC. Protein sequence: CASSHLRWEGRYNEQFF. The chain has TRBV3-1 (or the pseudogene TRBV3-2) and TRBJ2-1, with TRBD2 matching over 7 bases. After removal of 3 bases from V and 4 bases from J, the junction contained 12 bases not matched to a gene. The CDR3 consists of 17 residues. In germline, CDR1 is LGHDT, CDR2 YNNKEL (reference sequence).